The rows below give T cell receptor beta chains drawn from one sample of a study of naive and memory T cell subsets. Using its own MiXCR run on the 5' RACE reads, TCRdb lists one record per CDR3 protein. The sample has approximately 32,000 distinct CDR3 sequences, approximately 15% seen once. Every receptor here comes from a female donor in good health. Each CDR3 is given with its conserved first and last residue. The D gene is left open where the match is weak. Clone size is stated in some rows and not others, as once, few, many or a class when expanded.

TRBD1 TRBJ2-5 - TRBV6-6 CASSYPRQGFGGQETQYF TGTGCCAGCAGTTACCCCAGACAGGGGTTCGGTGGTCAAGAGACCCAGTACTTC
TRBD1 TRBJ2-7 many TRBV20-1 CSARATGISYEQYF TGCAGTGCTAGGGCGACAGGGATCTCCTACGAGCAGTACTTC
TRBD1 TRBJ2-1 many TRBV18 CASSRGQGAGNEQFF TGTGCCAGCTCCCGAGGACAGGGGGCCGGCAATGAGCAGTTCTTC
TRBD2 TRBJ2-7 many TRBV6-5 CASRTSGGSYEQYF TGTGCCAGCAGGACTAGCGGGGGCTCCTACGAGCAGTACTTC
- TRBJ2-1 - TRBV15 CATSARTNNEQFF TGTGCCACCAGCGCGAGGACTAACAATGAGCAGTTCTTC
TRBD1 TRBJ1-3 many TRBV20-1 CSASNRGGSSGNTIYF TGCAGTGCTAGCAACAGGGGGGGGAGCTCTGGAAACACCATATATTTT
- TRBJ2-1 - TRBV5-1 CASSLVSGAEQFF TGCGCCAGCAGCTTGGTCTCCGGGGCTGAGCAGTTCTTC
TRBD1 TRBJ1-1 - TRBV5-1 CASSSGGAGTEAFF TGCGCCAGCAGCTCAGGGGGCGCGGGCACTGAAGCTTTCTTT
TRBD1 TRBJ1-5 few TRBV20-1 CSAGGQGASYDQPQHF TGCAGTGCTGGAGGACAGGGGGCGAGTTACGATCAGCCCCAGCATTTT
- TRBJ1-1 many TRBV5-1 CASSLGRPNTEAFF TGCGCCAGCAGCTTGGGCCGGCCGAACACTGAAGCTTTCTTT
- TRBJ2-2 few TRBV29-1 CSGGGRGFAGELFF TGCAGCGGGGGGGGCAGGGGATTCGCCGGGGAGCTGTTTTTT
TRBD1 TRBJ1-2 few TRBV7-9 CASSSGQGTSNYGYTF TGTGCCAGCAGTTCTGGACAGGGGACATCTAACTATGGCTACACCTTC
TRBD2 TRBJ2-5 few TRBV4-1 CASSLAASGGGETQYF TGCGCCAGCAGCCTTGCCGCTAGCGGGGGGGGTGAGACCCAGTACTTC
- TRBJ1-1 few TRBV20-1 CSAKVPAAGPNTEAFF TGCAGTGCTAAAGTCCCCGCGGCAGGTCCAAACACTGAAGCTTTCTTT
- TRBJ2-7 many TRBV27 CASRRGVYEQYF TGTGCCAGCCGACGTGGGGTCTACGAGCAGTACTTC
- TRBJ2-7 medium-sized TRBV11-2 CASSLVRPRPGLHSYEQYF TGTGCCAGCAGCTTAGTTCGTCCTCGCCCCGGCCTACACTCCTACGAGCAGTACTTC
- TRBJ2-7 medium-sized TRBV6-1 CASRTTGSTNEQYF TGTGCCAGCAGGACCACGGGATCGACCAACGAGCAGTACTTC
TRBD1 TRBJ2-7 - TRBV6-6 CASTPRTGGTYEQYF TGTGCCAGCACCCCGCGTACAGGGGGGACCTACGAGCAGTACTTC
- TRBJ2-7 many TRBV29-1 CSVVRQVNPYEQYF TGCAGCGTAGTTAGACAGGTGAACCCCTACGAGCAGTACTTC
TRBD2 TRBJ2-5 - TRBV6-5 CASSYTSGGVETQYF TGTGCCAGCAGTTACACGAGCGGGGGGGTAGAGACCCAGTACTTC
- TRBJ2-7 few TRBV6-6 CASSEQSYEQYF TGTGCCAGCTCGGAACAGTCCTACGAGCAGTACTTC
- TRBJ2-3 - TRBV7-6 CASSLYSPSTDTQYF TGTGCCAGCAGCCTTTACTCGCCTAGCACAGATACGCAGTATTTT
TRBD1 TRBJ2-1 many TRBV20-1 CSARSGTGADF TGCAGTGCTAGATCCGGGACAGGGGCGGACTTC
- TRBJ1-1 - TRBV2 CASLTGRTEAFF TGTGCCAGCCTAACAGGGAGGACTGAAGCTTTCTTT
- TRBJ1-1 - TRBV25-1 CASKVGGKNTEAFF TGTGCCAGCAAGGTGGGCGGAAAGAACACTGAAGCTTTCTTT
- TRBJ1-4 - TRBV6-6 CASSPHLGGEDEKLFF TGTGCCAGCAGTCCCCACCTGGGAGGGGAAGATGAAAAACTGTTTTTT
TRBD1 TRBJ1-2 - TRBV29-1 CSTSPGTGGNYGYTF TGCAGCACATCCCCCGGGACAGGGGGAAACTATGGCTACACCTTC
- TRBJ1-6 medium-sized TRBV6-2/TRBV6-3 CASSYAGRQLSLALHF TGTGCCAGCAGTTACGCAGGGCGGCAACTTTCGTTAGCCCTCCACTTT
- TRBJ2-1 once TRBV7-8 CASSPARQDNEQFF TGTGCCAGCAGCCCCGCGAGGCAGGACAATGAGCAGTTCTTC
- TRBJ1-2 medium-sized TRBV12-3/TRBV12-4 CASSPLPTGSYGYTF TGTGCCAGCAGTCCACTTCCTACAGGGAGCTATGGCTACACCTTC
TRBD1 TRBJ2-1 - TRBV6-1 CASSEARTGGHEQFF TGTGCCAGCAGTGAAGCTAGGACAGGGGGCCATGAGCAGTTCTTC
- TRBJ1-2 many TRBV29-1 CSVGSTEGYTF TGCAGCGTTGGGAGCACGGAGGGCTACACCTTC
TRBD2 TRBJ2-7 - TRBV20-1 CSARRPGGPYEQYF TGCAGTGCTAGAAGGCCGGGGGGTCCCTACGAGCAGTACTTC
- TRBJ1-5 few TRBV5-1 CASSWDSNQPQHF TGCGCCAGCAGCTGGGACAGCAATCAGCCCCAGCATTTT
- TRBJ1-1 many TRBV5-1 CASSPGSYRDTEAFF TGCGCCAGCAGCCCAGGCTCCTACAGGGACACTGAAGCTTTCTTT
- TRBJ1-2 many TRBV5-5 CASSVRDGNYGYTF TGTGCCAGCAGTGTCCGGGACGGAAACTATGGCTACACCTTC
TRBD1 TRBJ2-3 many TRBV29-1 CSVRTGSSTDTQYF TGCAGCGTGAGGACAGGGTCTAGCACAGATACGCAGTATTTT
TRBD2 TRBJ2-1 - TRBV6-6 CASSFSAGGILGQFF TGTGCCAGCAGTTTCTCCGCGGGGGGGATTCTTGGGCAGTTCTTC
- TRBJ1-5 many TRBV12-3/TRBV12-4 CASSYQGRNQPQHF TGTGCCAGCAGTTACCAGGGCCGCAATCAGCCCCAGCATTTT
- TRBJ1-2 medium-sized TRBV6-4 CASSETGNYGYTF TGTGCCAGCAGTGAGACGGGGAACTATGGCTACACCTTC
TRBD1 TRBJ1-2 many TRBV11-2 CASSLEDRGHYGYTF TGTGCCAGCAGCTTAGAGGACAGGGGACACTATGGCTACACCTTC
- TRBJ1-5 few TRBV10-3 CATAPSGQPQHF TGTGCCACCGCACCCAGCGGTCAGCCCCAGCATTTT
- TRBJ1-2 - TRBV6-5 CASSRGRAYGDTF TGTGCCAGCAGCCGCGGACGGGCCTATGGCGACACCTTC
- TRBJ2-3 - TRBV12-3/TRBV12-4 CASSLSDTQYF TGTGCCAGCAGTTTATCAGATACGCAGTATTTT
- TRBJ2-5 many TRBV29-1 CSDGQPETQYF TGCAGCGACGGACAGCCGGAGACCCAGTACTTC
TRBD2 TRBJ2-3 - TRBV7-2 CASSTTTAGTQYF TGTGCCAGCAGCACTACGACAGCGGGGACGCAGTATTTT
- TRBJ2-5 - TRBV7-9 CASSPTGAQYF TGTGCCAGCAGCCCAACCGGGGCCCAGTACTTC
TRBD2 TRBJ2-3 few TRBV6-6 CASTKLKTSGDTDTQYF TGTGCCAGCACCAAACTAAAGACTAGCGGGGACACAGATACGCAGTATTTT
- TRBJ2-7 - TRBV7-9 CASSPRRGGVYEQYF TGTGCCAGCAGCCCACGCAGGGGAGGGGTCTACGAGCAGTACTTC
TRBD2 TRBJ2-1 few TRBV7-6 CASSLALAGVDEQFF TGTGCCAGCAGCTTAGCGCTCGCGGGGGTCGATGAGCAGTTCTTC
TRBD2 TRBJ2-5 many TRBV9 CASSVGGSGGLERTQYF TGTGCCAGCAGCGTAGGGGGTAGCGGGGGCCTGGAACGGACCCAGTACTTC